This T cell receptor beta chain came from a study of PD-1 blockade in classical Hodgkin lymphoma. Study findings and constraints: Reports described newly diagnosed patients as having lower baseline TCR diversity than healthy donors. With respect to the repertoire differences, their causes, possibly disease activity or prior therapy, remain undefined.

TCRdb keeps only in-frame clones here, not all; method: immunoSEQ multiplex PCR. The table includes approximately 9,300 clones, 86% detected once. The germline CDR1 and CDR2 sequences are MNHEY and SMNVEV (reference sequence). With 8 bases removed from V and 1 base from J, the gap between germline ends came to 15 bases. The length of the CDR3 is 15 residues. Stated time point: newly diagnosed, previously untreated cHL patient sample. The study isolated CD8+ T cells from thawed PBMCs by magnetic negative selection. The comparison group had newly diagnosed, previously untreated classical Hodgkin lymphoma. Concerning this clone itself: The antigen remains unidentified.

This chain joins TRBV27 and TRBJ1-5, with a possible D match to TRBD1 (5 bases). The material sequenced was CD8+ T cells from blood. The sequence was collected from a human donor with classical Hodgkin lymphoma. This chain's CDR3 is CASARVGASNQPQHF. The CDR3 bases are TGTGCCAGCGCTCGGGTAGGGGCGAGCAATCAGCCCCAGCATTTT.